A selection of T cell receptor beta chains follows, all from one sample in a study of blood T cell repertoires in COVID-19. Sequencing was performed with immunoSEQ multiplex PCR; in TCRdb, only in-frame clones are kept and a portion is missing. The repertoire has under 300,000 clones, approximately 91% of them found once; the top ten carry about 2.1%. Input material: peripheral blood. The receptors here all came from a woman aged 40 to 50 who had recovered from COVID-19. The CDR3 runs from the conserved cysteine through the conserved F or W. Fields, in order: D gene, V gene, J gene, clone size, CDR3 DNA, CDR3 protein. The D gene is left open where the match is weak. Where a row states a size, it is once, few, many or the class of an expanded clone; other rows omit it.

>TRBD1|TRBV24-1|TRBJ2-5|NA
TGTGCCACCAGTGAGTCCGGGACAGGGATTGGAGAGACCCAGTACTTC
CATSESGTGIGETQYF
>TRBD2|TRBV7-3|TRBJ2-3|NA
TGTGCCAGCAGCCCGCAGACTAGCGGTACGCAGTATTTT
CASSPQTSGTQYF
>TRBD2|TRBV6-2/TRBV6-3|TRBJ2-1|NA
TGTGCCAGCAGTTACTCTCGGACTAGCGGGATCCGGGAGCAGTTCTTC
CASSYSRTSGIREQFF
>NA|TRBV12-5|TRBJ1-5|NA
TGTGCTAGTGGTTTTCTTCTGGGCAGGGATAGCAATCAGCCCCAGCATTTT
CASGFLLGRDSNQPQHF
>NA|TRBV7-9|TRBJ1-2|NA
TGTGCCACCGCCATCCTAAACTATGGCTACACCTTC
CATAILNYGYTF
>TRBD1|TRBV6-5|TRBJ2-7|NA
TGTGCCAGCAGTTACTCTAGGCAGGGGGCTATCGAGCAGTACTTC
CASSYSRQGAIEQYF
>TRBD2|TRBV6-2/TRBV6-3|TRBJ2-5|NA
TGTGCCAGCAGTTACGAGCGGGGGGCCGGAGGGTTGCACCAAGAGACCCAGTACTTC
CASSYERGAGGLHQETQYF
>NA|TRBV28|TRBJ1-2|NA
TGTGCCAGCAGTAATAGCCGGGAGGGCCACTATGGCTACACCTTC
CASSNSREGHYGYTF
>TRBD2|TRBV7-9|TRBJ2-1|NA
TGTGCCAGCAGCCTTGGACTAGCGGGGGATGAGCAGTTCTTC
CASSLGLAGDEQFF
>NA|TRBV5-8|TRBJ2-1|NA
TGTGCCAGCAGCCGGGCAGGGCAGTCCTACAATGAGCAGTTCTTC
CASSRAGQSYNEQFF
>TRBD1|TRBV15|TRBJ2-7|once
TGTGCCACCAGCAAAGGGACAGGGCCAGCCTACGAGCAGTACTTC
CATSKGTGPAYEQYF
>TRBD1|TRBV25-1|TRBJ2-7|NA
TGTGCCAGCAGTAGAATCGGACAGGGGCGAACCTACGAGCAGTACTTC
CASSRIGQGRTYEQYF
>NA|TRBV5-4|TRBJ2-1|few
TGTGCCAGCAGCTTGGCGTCGAGTCGAACGAGCTCCTACAATGAGCAGTTCTTC
CASSLASSRTSSYNEQFF
>TRBD1|TRBV2|TRBJ2-4|NA
TGTGCCAGCCGGACAGGGACCGTCAAAAACATTCAGTACTTC
CASRTGTVKNIQYF